The 15 T cell receptor beta chains below come from one sample, sequenced in a study of PD-1 blockade in mismatch repair-deficient tumors. Method: immunoSEQ multiplex PCR; TCRdb's copy keeps in-frame clones and lacks some. Of some 120,000 clones in the sample, 88% are singletons; the top ten hold roughly 12%. The sample was peripheral blood, taken approximately 73 weeks after starting pembrolizumab. Receptors were obtained from an adult with mismatch repair-deficient cancer.

The chain links TRBV27 to TRBJ2-1; TRBD2 might be the D (6 bases). The CDR3 has 12 amino acids. CDR1 and CDR2 from the germline V gene are MNHEY and SMNVEV (reference sequence). V lost 5 bases and J 9 bases, leaving 11 bases between the germline ends. The CDR3, as DNA: TGTGCCAGCAGTCCTGGACTAACTGAGCAGTTCTTC. Its translation is CASSPGLTEQFF.

CDR3 loop: CASSDSPLAGGYNEQFF. The CDR3 DNA sequence: TGTGCCAGCAGTGACTCGCCCCTAGCGGGAGGCTACAATGAGCAGTTCTTC. The rearrangement joins TRBV6-4 to TRBJ2-1; TRBD2 matches 11 bases. V gave up 0 bases and J gave up 3 bases; unmatched junction bases: 4. The germline V gene encodes CDR1 MRHNA and CDR2 SNTAGT. The CDR3 is 17 residues long.

The V call is TRBV2, the J call TRBJ2-5, with TRBD2 matching over 8 bases. The DNA end favors TRBJ2-7, so the J call may be wrong. The CDR3 covers 14 residues. Germline CDR1 is SNHLY and CDR2 is FYNNEI. CDR3 sequence: CASSGPGGVYEQYF. CDR3 nucleotide sequence: TGTGCCAGCAGTGGTCCGGGAGGGGTCTACGAGCAGTACTTC.

In this sample, this clone turned up once. This sequence joins TRBV28 and TRBJ2-3, with TRBD2 as a possible D gene (6 bases). Germline V gene data show CDR1 as MDHEN and CDR2 as SYDVKM. This CDR3 contains 16 residues. V was clipped by 3 bases and J by 3 bases, with 16 bases between them. CDR3: CASSLARAGGTDTQYF. The DNA of the CDR3 is TGTGCCAGCAGTTTGGCGAGGGCTGGGGGGACAGATACGCAGTATTTT.

V usage is TRBV10-3 and J usage is TRBJ1-4; possibly TRBD1 for D (5 bases). V lost 9 bases to trimming and J lost 2 bases, with 10 bases between them. This CDR3 is built from 13 residues. Germline CDR1 ENHRY, CDR2 SYGVKD. CDR3 in DNA: TGTGCCATGAGGGGAAGTACTAATGAAAAACTGTTTTTT. Its protein is CAMRGSTNEKLFF.

In this sample, this clone turned up once. The chain couples TRBV7-9 to TRBJ2-7; D possibly uses TRBD1 or TRBD2 (5 bases each). Trimming took off 5 bases at V and 5 bases at J, with 10 bases between the two ends. The CDR3 covers 12 residues. Per the germline V gene, CDR1 is SEHNR and CDR2 is FQNEAQ (reference sequence). Written as DNA, the CDR3 is TGTGCCAGCAGCACCGGGACCAACGAGCAGTACTTC. It specifies CASSTGTNEQYF.

The chain links TRBV28 to TRBJ2-7; D gene ambiguous. The CDR3 totals 14 residues. Trimming removed 3 bases at V and 3 bases at J, with 12 bases between. Per germline, CDR1 MDHEN and CDR2 SYDVKM. The CDR3 sequence: CASSLRWGGYEQYF. The CDR3, as DNA: TGTGCCAGCAGTTTGAGGTGGGGTGGCTACGAGCAGTACTTC.

V usage is TRBV7-2 and J usage is TRBJ2-7, with no clear D. CDR3 length: 13 amino acids. The V end was cut by 6 bases, the J end by 3 bases, with 12 bases between. Germline V gene sequence: CDR1 SGHTA, CDR2 FQGNSA. The CDR3 coding sequence is TGTGCCAGCAGTCCTGTAGGCGGCTACGAGCAGTACTTC. It encodes CASSPVGGYEQYF. Looking up the rest from reference TRBV7-2 and TRBJ2-7 gives the full variable domain: GAGVSQSPSNKVTEKGKDVELRCDPISGHTALYWYRQSLGQGLEFLIYFQGNSAPDKSGLPSDRFSAERTGGSVSTLTIQRTQQEDSAVYLCASSPVGGYEQYFGPGTRLTVT.

The chain has TRBV4-3 and TRBJ1-2; D possibly corresponds to TRBD1 (5 bases). The germline gives CDR1 LGHNA, CDR2 YSLEER. This CDR3 spans 15 amino acids. Between the trimmed V and J ends, which lost 1 base and 3 bases, there was a span of 12 bases. The CDR3 region is CASSQAGQVDYGYTF. The CDR3 DNA follows: TGCGCCAGCAGCCAAGCGGGGCAGGTCGACTATGGCTACACCTTC.

V and J are TRBV5-4 and TRBJ2-2; weak D call: TRBD2 (6 bases). Deletions cut 2 bases from V and 8 bases from J, with 10 bases between. CDR3 length: 13 residues. The germline CDR1 and CDR2 sequences are SGHNT and YYREEE (reference sequence). In DNA form, the CDR3 reads TGTGCCAGCAGCTTCCGGGGGTCGGGGGAGCTGTTTTTT. Encoded protein: CASSFRGSGELFF.

This chain uses TRBV4-1 with TRBJ2-3; TRBD2 aligns across 13 bases. Unmatched junction bases numbered 11, after V lost 4 bases and J lost 4 bases. This CDR3 comprises 18 residues. Germline CDR1 reads MGHRA; CDR2 reads YSYEKL. CDR3 region: CASSRWTGTSGMADTQYF. The CDR3, as DNA: TGCGCCAGCAGCCGATGGACCGGGACTAGCGGGATGGCAGATACGCAGTATTTT.

The chain combines TRBV5-1 with TRBJ2-7; tentatively, D is TRBD1 (7 bases). The CDR3 covers 16 residues. Germline-derived CDR1 and CDR2 are SGHRS and YFSETQ. Trimming stripped 4 bases from V and 3 bases from J, with 20 bases between. The CDR3 sequence: CASSPTRGRDLYEQYF. CDR3 nucleotides: TGCGCCAGCAGCCCAACGAGGGGGCGGGATCTCTACGAGCAGTACTTC.

This clone has just one count. The CDR3 DNA follows: TGTGCCTGGAGTGTATGGTTTGGGGACAGGCTAAATGAAAAACTGTTTTTT. Translation gives CAWSVWFGDRLNEKLFF. The gene calls are TRBV30 and TRBJ1-4; 8 positions agree with TRBD1. The CDR3 contains 17 residues. CDR1 GTSNPN and CDR2 SVGIG come from the germline V gene (reference sequence). The V gene end was trimmed by 0 bases and the J gene end by 5 bases; junction bases not matched to a gene: 11.

The rearrangement uses TRBV7-2 and TRBJ2-4; 9 bases are a match to TRBD1. There are 18 residues in the CDR3. V shed 5 bases and J 1 base; nucleotides not matched to a gene: 12. Germline CDR1 and CDR2: SGHTA and FQGNSA. The CDR3 DNA follows: TGTGCCAGCAGCCTCGGACAGGGGATGGTAGAGGCCAAAAACATTCAGTACTTC. Translation gives CASSLGQGMVEAKNIQYF.

Only one count was recorded for this clone. This chain links TRBV7-2 with TRBJ1-4; TRBD1 aligns across 7 bases. Germline lookup yields CDR1 SGHTA and CDR2 FQGNSA. With V trimmed by 1 base and J by 6 bases, 8 bases remained unmatched. The CDR3 runs 16 residues. CDR3 DNA: TGTGCCAGCAGCTTAGGGGGGACAGCCGCTCATGAAAAACTGTTTTTT. It yields the protein CASSLGGTAAHEKLFF.